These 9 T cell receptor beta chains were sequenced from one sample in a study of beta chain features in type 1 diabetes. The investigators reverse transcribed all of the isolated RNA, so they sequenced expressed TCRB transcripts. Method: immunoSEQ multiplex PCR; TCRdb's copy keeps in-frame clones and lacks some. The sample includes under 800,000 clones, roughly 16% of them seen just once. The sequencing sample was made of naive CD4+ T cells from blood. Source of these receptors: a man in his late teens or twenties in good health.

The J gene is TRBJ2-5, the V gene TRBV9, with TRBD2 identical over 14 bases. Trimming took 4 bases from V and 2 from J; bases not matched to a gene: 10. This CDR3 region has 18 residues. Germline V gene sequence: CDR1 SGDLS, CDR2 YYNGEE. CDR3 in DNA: TGTGCCAGCAGCTCCGGACTAGCGGGAGGAGGAAAACAAGAGACCCAGTACTTC. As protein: CASSSGLAGGGKQETQYF.

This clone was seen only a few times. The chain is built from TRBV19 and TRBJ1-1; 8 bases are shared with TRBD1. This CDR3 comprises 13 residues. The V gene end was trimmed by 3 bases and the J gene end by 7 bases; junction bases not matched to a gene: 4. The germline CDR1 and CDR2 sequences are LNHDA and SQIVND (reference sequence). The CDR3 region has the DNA TGTGCCAGTAGTATCAGGGGGCAGGTTGAAGCTTTCTTT. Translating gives CASSIRGQVEAFF.

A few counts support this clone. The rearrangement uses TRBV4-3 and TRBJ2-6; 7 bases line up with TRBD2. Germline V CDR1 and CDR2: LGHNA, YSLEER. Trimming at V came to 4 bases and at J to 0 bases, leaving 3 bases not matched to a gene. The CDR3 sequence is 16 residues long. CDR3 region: CASSRGGVSGANVLTF. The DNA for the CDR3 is TGCGCCAGCAGCCGCGGGGGAGTCTCTGGGGCCAACGTCCTGACTTTC.

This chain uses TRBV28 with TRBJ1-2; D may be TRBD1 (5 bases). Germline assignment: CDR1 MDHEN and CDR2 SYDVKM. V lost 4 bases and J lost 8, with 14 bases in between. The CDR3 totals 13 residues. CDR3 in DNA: TGTGCCAGCAGTTGGGGCCGAGTCCTGGGCTACACCTTC. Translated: CASSWGRVLGYTF.

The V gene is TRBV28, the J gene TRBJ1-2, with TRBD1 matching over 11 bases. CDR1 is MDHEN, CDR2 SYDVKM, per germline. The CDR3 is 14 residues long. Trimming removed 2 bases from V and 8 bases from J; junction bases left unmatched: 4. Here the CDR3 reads CASSLGTGGRGYTF. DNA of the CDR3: TGTGCCAGCAGTTTAGGGACAGGGGGTCGAGGCTACACCTTC.

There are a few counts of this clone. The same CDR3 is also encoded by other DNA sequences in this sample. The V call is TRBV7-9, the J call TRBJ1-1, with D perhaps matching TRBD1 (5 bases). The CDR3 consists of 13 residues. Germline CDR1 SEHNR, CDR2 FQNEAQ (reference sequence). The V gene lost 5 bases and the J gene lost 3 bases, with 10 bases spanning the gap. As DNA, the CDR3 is TGTGCCAGCAGCCTAGACAGCTACACTGAAGCTTTCTTT. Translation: CASSLDSYTEAFF.

CDR3 residues: CASSQSGHQNTEAFF. The CDR3 DNA is TGCGCCAGCAGCCAGTCGGGACACCAGAACACTGAAGCTTTCTTT. The chain has TRBV4-3 and TRBJ1-1, with TRBD1 as a possible D gene (6 bases). CDR1 is LGHNA, CDR2 YSLEER, per germline. Trimming shortened V by 3 bases and J by 1 base, and 12 bases separated the two germline ends. The CDR3 covers 15 residues.

CDR3 sequence reads: CASSHDTYGYTF. Here the CDR3 DNA reads TGCGCCAGCAGCCATGACACTTATGGCTACACCTTC. The chain has TRBV5-1 and TRBJ1-2; D uncertain. With 4 bases removed from V and 5 bases from J, the gap between germline ends came to 9 bases. This CDR3 spans 12 amino acids. In germline, CDR1 is SGHRS, CDR2 YFSETQ.

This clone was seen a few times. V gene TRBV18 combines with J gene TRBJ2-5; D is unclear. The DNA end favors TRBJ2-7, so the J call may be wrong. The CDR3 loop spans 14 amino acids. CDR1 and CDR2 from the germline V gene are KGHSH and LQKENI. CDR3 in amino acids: CASSPKGLAYEQYF. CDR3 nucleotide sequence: TGTGCCAGCTCCCCCAAAGGGCTAGCCTACGAGCAGTACTTC.